This T cell receptor beta chain was captured in a study of blood T cell repertoires in COVID-19. Per the germline V gene, CDR1 is LGHDT and CDR2 is YNNKEL (reference sequence). V gave up 3 bases and J gave up 7 bases; unmatched junction bases: 8. The CDR3 sequence is 15 residues long. Authors' analysis steps: Amplifying reference gene primers gave estimates of nucleated cell counts. Measured with immunoSEQ multiplex PCR; TCRdb has only the in-frame clones, and not every one. V, J and clone size are those of that table, while D and trimming were read from the DNA. The sample contains some 210,000 clones, more than 70% of which appear only once. Participant-reported clinical history was the basis for cohort assignment.

This chain uses TRBV3-1 (or the pseudogene TRBV3-2) with TRBJ2-2, with 7 positions matching TRBD2. Sequenced sample: PBMCs or T cells enriched from blood (not recorded which). This TCR was recovered from a man aged 30-40 years with acute COVID-19. The CDR3 sequence: CASSQLSGVDGELFF. The CDR3 DNA reads as TGTGCCAGCAGCCAGTTGAGCGGGGTGGACGGGGAGCTGTTTTTT.